This TCR beta chain emerged from a study of OX40 agonist ivuxolimab in advanced cancers. Turning to the study itself: Earlier treatment with anti-PD-1, anti-PD-L1 or anti-CTLA-4 was permitted, and roughly 40% had received some. Study conclusions and caveats: Clonal expansion among partial responders at 0.1-3.0 mg/kg ranked near the lowest. Several nonresponders also turned out to have low normalized T-cell clonal expansion.

Germline CDR1 SGDLS, CDR2 YYNGEE. V shed 0 bases and J shed 8 bases, with 17 bases lying between them. This CDR3 comprises 15 residues. This clone was found once. Its antigen is not known. Libraries were prepared by immunoSEQ multiplex PCR; TCRdb keeps only in-frame clonotypes and omits some of them. The sample shows 70,000 or so clones, around 87% of them seen only once. This TCR derives from an adult with an advanced solid tumor such as melanoma, head and neck, liver or kidney cancer. The chain employs TRBV9 and TRBJ1-2; D call uncertain. Sample: CD4+ or CD8+ T cells sorted from blood, taken in a trial of the OX40 agonist ivuxolimab. CDR3 protein: CASSVVPDFAEGYTF. The CDR3 DNA sequence: TGTGCCAGCAGCGTAGTCCCGGATTTTGCAGAAGGCTACACCTTC.